This T cell receptor beta chain appears in the sequencing data of a study of OX40 agonist ivuxolimab in advanced cancers. Whole-study context: The dose-escalation cohort had hepatocellular carcinoma, melanoma, renal cell or head and neck cancer. Patients were roughly 81% male with ages about 23 to 90, mean around 58. Broader study findings: The authors did not determine the antigen specificity of the expanded peripheral T cells.

Patients who had autoimmune disease history or got systemic immunosuppression were left out. With regard to this clone: Its specificity is unknown.

Produced via immunoSEQ multiplex PCR; TCRdb's table is partial and in-frame only. The table shows 55,000 to 60,000 clones, with around four fifths occurring only once. The CDR3 loop spans 14 amino acids. V lost 1 base and J 6 bases, leaving 12 bases between the germline ends. CDR1 SGHNT and CDR2 YYREEE come from the germline V gene (reference sequence). The source of this sequence is an adult with an advanced solid tumor such as melanoma, head and neck, liver or kidney cancer. The sample consisted of CD4+ or CD8+ T cells sorted from blood, taken in a trial of the OX40 agonist ivuxolimab. The chain has TRBV5-4 and TRBJ2-3; D might be TRBD2 (5 bases). Here the CDR3 DNA reads TGTGCCAGCAGCTTGAACGGGGTTGAGGATACGCAGTATTTT. As protein: CASSLNGVEDTQYF. The full variable domain, completed using reference TRBV5-4 and TRBJ2-3, is ETGVTQSPTHLIKTRGQQVTLRCSSQSGHNTVSWYQQALGQGPQFIFQYYREEENGRGNFPPRFSGLQFPNYSSELNVNALELDDSALYLCASSLNGVEDTQYFGPGTRLTVL.